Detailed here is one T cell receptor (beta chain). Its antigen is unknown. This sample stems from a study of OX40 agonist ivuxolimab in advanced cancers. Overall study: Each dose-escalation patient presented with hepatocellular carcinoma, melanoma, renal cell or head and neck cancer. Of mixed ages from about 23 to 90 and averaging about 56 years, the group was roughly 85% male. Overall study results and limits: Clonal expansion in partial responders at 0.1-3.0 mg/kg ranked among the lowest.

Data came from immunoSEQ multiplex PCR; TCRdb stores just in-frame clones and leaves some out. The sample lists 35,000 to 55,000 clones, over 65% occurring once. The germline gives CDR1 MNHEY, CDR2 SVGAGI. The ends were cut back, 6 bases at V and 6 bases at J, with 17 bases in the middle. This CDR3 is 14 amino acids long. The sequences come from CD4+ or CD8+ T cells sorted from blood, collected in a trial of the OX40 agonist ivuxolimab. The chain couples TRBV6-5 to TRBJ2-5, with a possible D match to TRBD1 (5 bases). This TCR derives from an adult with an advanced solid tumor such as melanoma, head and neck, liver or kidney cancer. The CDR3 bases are TGTGCCAGCAGGCCCAGCAGGGTAGGGAAGACCCAGTACTTC. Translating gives CASRPSRVGKTQYF.